Following are 30 T cell receptor beta chains from one sample sequenced in a study of metastatic and nonmetastatic thyroid tumors (dated by TCRdb to 2018 to 2021). Library construction relied on PCR. This sample was sequenced with an Illumina HiSeq 4000. TCRdb reanalyzed the raw reads on its own, using fastp at Q25 for trimming and MiXCR for clone calling, and kept in-frame beta chains. The sample table lists some 15,000 clones, approximately 23% of them with a count of one. Jointly, the top ten make up 9.5% to 15% of the sample. Before undergoing thyroid surgery, none of the patients had been given any kind of treatment. Material: tumor tissue. These receptors were collected from a female donor with papillary thyroid cancer or a benign thyroid nodule (not recorded which). Some clones in this sample may be carry-over from other donors' samples.

This clone appeared many times. The CDR3 loop reads CASSYSKGADYGYTF. The CDR3 region has the DNA TGTGCCAGCAGTTACTCGAAGGGGGCGGACTATGGCTACACCTTC. This rearrangement joins TRBV6-5 to TRBJ1-2; 7 bases are a match to TRBD1. There are 15 residues in the CDR3. The ends lost 0 bases at V and 3 bases at J; junction bases unmatched: 4. Germline V gene data show CDR1 as MNHEY and CDR2 as SVGAGI.

The V call is TRBV10-2, the J call TRBJ2-2; D is undetermined. Germline CDR1 WSHSY, CDR2 SAAADI. The CDR3 is made up of 11 amino acids. Trimming took off 6 bases at V and 6 bases at J, with 5 bases between the two ends. The CDR3: CASRLSGELFF. The CDR3 DNA is TGCGCCAGCAGGCTCTCCGGGGAGCTGTTTTTT.

V gene TRBV6-5 combines with J gene TRBJ1-6, with 9 bases fitting TRBD1. Per germline, CDR1 MNHEY and CDR2 SVGAGI. V lost 0 bases and J lost 10; bases outside the gene matches: 4. This CDR3 has 15 amino acids. The CDR3 sequence: CASSYSRQGVSPLHF. CDR3 nucleotide sequence: TGTGCCAGCAGTTACTCTAGACAGGGGGTCTCACCCCTCCACTTT.

As regards this clone: This may be a read error, as it is one base from a much larger clone. The chain has TRBV9 and TRBJ2-3; 9 nucleotides align to TRBD2. V shed 3 bases, J shed 7 bases, and the junction held 12 bases outside the gene matches. The germline V gene encodes CDR1 SGDLS and CDR2 YYNGEE. The CDR3 is 16 amino acids. The CDR3 region is CASSAGVGGRAYTQYF. CDR3 nucleotides: TGTGCCAGCAGCGCGGGGGTCGGCGGGAGGGCCTATACGCAGTATTTT.

DNA for the CDR3: TGTGCCAGCAGCTCACTAGCCGTCTACGAGCAGTACTTC. Encoded protein: CASSSLAVYEQYF. The chain couples TRBV11-2 to TRBJ2-7; the D gene is possibly TRBD2 (6 bases). V was clipped by 4 bases and J by 3 bases, with 10 bases between them. Germline CDR1 and CDR2: SGHAT and FQNNGV. This CDR3 has 13 amino acids.

By proportion, this clone is medium-sized. The rearrangement links TRBV24-1 to TRBJ2-7; TRBD2 matches at 8 bases. Looked up from germline, CDR1 is KGHDR and CDR2 is SFDVKD. There are 13 residues in the CDR3. V shed 8 bases, J shed 6 bases, and the junction held 8 bases outside the gene matches. CDR3 sequence (DNA): TGTGCCACCACCCGGGAGGGCCTTGGCGAGCAGTACTTC. It is translated as CATTREGLGEQYF.

This clone qualifies as medium-sized. V is TRBV12-3 or TRBV12-4 and J is TRBJ1-1; possible D gene TRBD1, 6 bases. V lost 7 bases and J 11 bases, leaving 20 bases between the germline ends. The CDR3 is 13 residues long. CDR3 protein: CASTRGGLDGAFF. The CDR3 coding sequence is TGTGCCAGCACTCGAGGGGGGTTGGATGGGGCTTTCTTT.

The CDR3 coding sequence is TGTGCCAGCAGTTACCAGGTTTCCTACGAGCAGTACTTC. It encodes CASSYQVSYEQYF. The chain uses TRBV6-2 or TRBV6-3 and TRBJ2-7, with D hard to call. V was shortened by 2 bases and J by 1 base, with 6 bases between the two germline ends. The CDR3 is 13 amino acids. The germline gives CDR1 MNHEY, CDR2 SVGEGT.

This clone was recorded at least ten times. V usage is TRBV20-1 and J usage is TRBJ2-7; a possible D gene is TRBD2 (5 bases). V was shortened by 0 bases and J by 6 bases, with 15 bases between the two germline ends. The CDR3 length is 14 residues. Germline V gene data show CDR1 as DFQATT and CDR2 as SNEGSKA (reference sequence). CDR3 sequence (DNA): TGCAGTGCTAGAGATAGGCTAGCTTTCGGCGAGCAGTACTTC. Protein product: CSARDRLAFGEQYF.

There are a few counts of this clone. The junction differs from germline at one of its ends, possibly a read error. This sequence joins TRBV6-4 and TRBJ2-6; possibly TRBD1 for D (6 bases). This CDR3 has 18 amino acids. Germline V CDR1 and CDR2: MRHNA, SNTAGT. The CDR3 DNA sequence: TGTGCCAGCAGTAGAGGGACACGGGGATCTGCTGGGACCAACGTCCTGACTTTC. As protein: CASSRGTRGSAGTNVLTF.

This clone has a count of ten or more. The chain links TRBV20-1 to TRBJ2-1; 10 positions match TRBD2. The CDR3 runs 13 residues. After removal of 6 bases from V and 7 bases from J, the junction contained 6 bases not matched to a gene. Germline V CDR1 and CDR2: DFQATT, SNEGSKA (reference sequence). As DNA, the CDR3 is TGCAGTGCCGGGGGTAGCGGGAGGAATGAGCAGTTCTTC. Translating gives CSAGGSGRNEQFF.

This clone was seen at least ten times. V usage is TRBV5-1 and J usage is TRBJ1-1; 7 bases line up with TRBD1. Germline lookup yields CDR1 SGHRS and CDR2 YFSETQ. The ends lost 3 bases at V and 0 bases at J; junction bases unmatched: 5. The CDR3 is 15 amino acids. The CDR3 DNA reads as TGCGCCAGCAGCTGGAGGGACAGTGTGAACACTGAAGCTTTCTTT. Translation: CASSWRDSVNTEAFF.

This clone was detected many times. The chain recombines TRBV11-3 with TRBJ2-3; 13 bases are a match to TRBD2. From germline, CDR1 is SGHNT and CDR2 YENEEA. The CDR3 consists of 15 residues. V shed 6 bases, J shed 8 bases, and the junction held 8 bases outside the gene matches. The chain's CDR3 is CASRIRTSGSGTQYF. The CDR3 bases are TGTGCCAGCAGAATAAGGACTAGCGGGAGTGGTACGCAGTATTTT. Based on the CDR3 plus reference TRBV11-3 and TRBJ2-3, the full variable domain is EAGVVQSPRYKIIEKKQPVAFWCNPISGHNTLYWYLQNLGQGPELLIRYENEEAVDDSQLPKDRFSAERLKGVDSTLKIQPAELGDSAVYLCASRIRTSGSGTQYFGPGTRLTVL.

This clone was counted a few times. The chain carries TRBV27 and TRBJ2-1; a weak D match, TRBD1 (6 bases). The V end lost 5 bases, the J end lost 1 base, and 18 bases lay between the germline ends. Germline V gene sequence: CDR1 MNHEY, CDR2 SMNVEV (reference sequence). The CDR3 length is 17 residues. CDR3 amino acids: CASSLIQGVVSYNEQFF. For the CDR3, the DNA is TGTGCCAGCAGTCTGATACAGGGAGTAGTGTCCTACAATGAGCAGTTCTTC.

The rearrangement uses TRBV5-6 and TRBJ1-2; D unresolved. V was cut by 1 base and J by 3 bases, with 16 bases left in between. Germline CDR1 is SGHDT and CDR2 is YYEEEE. The CDR3 is 16 residues long. The CDR3 DNA sequence: TGTGCCAGCAGCTTGAGACGGAATATCCGGGACTATGGCTACACCTTC. Translation gives CASSLRRNIRDYGYTF.

This clone was recorded at least ten times. The rearrangement links TRBV7-3 to TRBJ2-3, with 10 bases matching TRBD2. Trimming took 3 bases from V and 0 from J; bases not matched to a gene: 12. The CDR3 totals 19 residues. Per germline, CDR1 SGHTA and CDR2 FQGTGA. The CDR3 nucleotides read TGTGCCAGCAGCTTCGTACGGGCTAGCGGGAGTCCTAGCACAGATACGCAGTATTTT. Translating it yields CASSFVRASGSPSTDTQYF.

This clone has a handful of counts. The rearrangement links TRBV27 to TRBJ2-7; 13 bases line up with TRBD2. Unmatched junction bases numbered 6, after V lost 3 bases and J lost 7 bases. CDR1 and CDR2 from the germline V gene are MNHEY and SMNVEV (reference sequence). The CDR3 is 15 residues long. This CDR3 is CASSFGLAGVREQYF. CDR3 sequence (DNA): TGTGCCAGCAGTTTTGGACTAGCGGGAGTTCGGGAGCAGTACTTC.

This clone was seen many times. The CDR3 spells CASSPRAGGPETQYF. DNA for the CDR3: TGTGCCAGCAGTCCTCGGGCGGGAGGGCCGGAGACCCAGTACTTC. V usage is TRBV12-3 or TRBV12-4 and J usage is TRBJ2-5; the match to TRBD2 covers 9 bases. Trimming took 5 bases from V and 5 from J; bases not matched to a gene: 9. CDR3 length equals 15 residues.

The chain has TRBV6-1 and TRBJ1-5; D uncertain. CDR3 length: 16 amino acids. V dropped 5 bases and J dropped 0 bases, with 14 bases sitting between them. Looked up from germline, CDR1 is MNHNS and CDR2 is SASEGT. The CDR3 loop is CASSHPTSDSNQPQHF. As DNA, the CDR3 is TGTGCCAGCAGTCACCCGACTTCTGATAGCAATCAGCCCCAGCATTTT.

The chain recombines TRBV27 with TRBJ1-2; D ambiguous. Germline CDR1 is MNHEY and CDR2 is SMNVEV (reference sequence). Trimming left V 5 bases short and J 2 bases short, with 18 bases between. This CDR3 comprises 16 residues. CDR3 sequence reads: CASSPQSGRGNYGYTF. CDR3 DNA sequence: TGTGCCAGCAGTCCCCAAAGCGGTAGAGGAAACTATGGCTACACCTTC.

The J gene is TRBJ1-2, the V gene TRBV20-1; D gene ambiguous. Germline V lookup: CDR1 DFQATT, CDR2 SNEGSKA (reference sequence). This CDR3 comprises 13 residues. Trimming removed 2 bases from V and 6 bases from J, with 13 bases in between. For the CDR3, the DNA is TGCAGTGCTAGATATCGGTTTGGAAATGGCTACACCTTC. Translating gives CSARYRFGNGYTF.

By frequency in the sample, this clone is medium-sized (0.01 to 0.1%). The chain links TRBV2 to TRBJ2-3, with 7 positions matching TRBD2. CDR1 is SNHLY and CDR2 is FYNNEI in the germline V gene. J was trimmed by 0 bases and V by 1 base; bases with no gene match: 4. The CDR3 is 16 residues long. CDR3 nucleotides: TGTGCCAGCAGTGAAGGGCTAGCGGCTAGCACAGATACGCAGTATTTT. It specifies CASSEGLAASTDTQYF.

This clone was detected only once. CDR3: CSASPPQTLNTEAFF. In DNA, the CDR3 is TGCAGTGCTAGCCCACCGCAGACTCTGAACACTGAAGCTTTCTTT. The chain employs TRBV20-1 and TRBJ1-1; unclear D gene. Per germline, CDR1 DFQATT and CDR2 SNEGSKA (reference sequence). Trimming removed 3 bases from V and 0 bases from J, with 14 bases in between. The CDR3 loop spans 15 amino acids.

The genes are TRBV5-1 and TRBJ1-1; D perhaps matches TRBD1 (5 bases). V lost 1 base and J lost 3, with 7 bases in between. Germline lookup yields CDR1 SGHRS and CDR2 YFSETQ. This CDR3 is 13 amino acids long. The CDR3 is CASSLTGHTEAFF. For the CDR3, the DNA is TGCGCCAGCAGCTTGACGGGGCACACTGAAGCTTTCTTT.

This clone was counted only a few times. The chain links TRBV28 to TRBJ2-1; D is ambiguous. V gave up 6 bases and J gave up 7 bases, with 13 bases separating them. CDR1 is MDHEN and CDR2 is SYDVKM in the germline V gene. CDR3 length: 13 residues. CDR3 coding DNA: TGTGCCAGCAGGCTAACCCCGACTAATGAGCAGTTCTTC. This sequence encodes CASRLTPTNEQFF.

This clone was detected many times. CDR3 sequence reads: CASSPSGTSSYNEQFF. The DNA of the CDR3 is TGTGCCAGCAGTCCCTCCGGGACTTCCTCCTACAATGAGCAGTTCTTC. The V and J genes are TRBV12-3 or TRBV12-4 and TRBJ2-1; D is possibly TRBD2 (6 bases). V was pared by 5 bases and J by 0 bases, with 14 bases between. CDR3 size: 16 residues.

This clone showed up just a few times. The rearrangement joins TRBV12-3 or TRBV12-4 to TRBJ2-1; 14 nucleotides line up with TRBD2. With V trimmed by 4 bases and J by 9 bases, 14 bases remained unmatched. The CDR3 spans 18 residues. The CDR3 protein is CASSYTSGIGTSGSEQFF. The CDR3 DNA follows: TGTGCCAGCAGTTATACGTCTGGGATAGGGACTAGCGGGAGTGAGCAGTTCTTC.

The chain uses TRBV5-1 and TRBJ1-2; no reliable D call. Germline-derived CDR1 and CDR2 are SGHRS and YFSETQ. V was trimmed by 0 bases and J by 0 bases, leaving 15 bases between them. The CDR3 loop spans 17 amino acids. The CDR3 DNA reads as TGCGCCAGCAGCTTGGAAGCAAACCCGTTTACTAACTATGGCTACACCTTC. Translating it yields CASSLEANPFTNYGYTF. The variable domain in full, completed from reference TRBV5-1 and TRBJ1-2, reads KAGVTQTPRYLIKTRGQQVTLSCSPISGHRSVSWYQQTPGQGLQFLFEYFSETQRNKGNFPGRFSGRQFSNSRSEMNVSTLELGDSALYLCASSLEANPFTNYGYTFGSGTRLTVV.

This clone appeared a few times. Mismatch with germline at one junction end may stem from a read error. The gene calls are TRBV6-4 and TRBJ1-5; 9 positions agree with TRBD1. CDR1 MRHNA and CDR2 SNTAGT come from the germline V gene. This CDR3 contains 16 residues. The CDR3 loop is CASSDSGQGTIHPQHF. The CDR3 DNA is TGTGCCAGCAGCGACTCGGGACAGGGCACGATTCATCCCCAGCATTTT.

This clone was seen at least ten times. A read error may be the cause here, since a much bigger clone is one base away. The rearrangement links TRBV4-1 to TRBJ1-1, with 8 bases that match TRBD1. Germline values: CDR1 MGHRA, CDR2 YSYEKL. The CDR3 totals 14 residues. CDR3 sequence (DNA): TGCGCCGGCAGCCAAGGACAGGGTGTCACTGAAGCTTTCTTT. Protein: CAGSQGQGVTEAFF.